Each of the 19 T cell receptor beta chains below was sequenced from the same sample in a study of T cells after posttransplantation cyclophosphamide. The protocol was immunoSEQ multiplex PCR, while the TCRdb copy is restricted to in-frame clones and leaves out a portion. Of about 47,000 clones in the sample, 90% to 95% were seen once. The sequencing input was PBMCs. The receptor source for this set is a woman aged 30 to 39 in good health and a related stem cell transplant donor.

The chain links TRBV11-2 to TRBJ2-7; perhaps TRBD1 as D (6 bases). Per germline, CDR1 SGHAT and CDR2 FQNNGV. V dropped 2 bases and J dropped 2 bases, with 13 bases sitting between them. The length of the CDR3 is 15 residues. The CDR3 bases are TGTGCCAGCAGCTTAACAGGGTTTACCGCCTACGAGCAGTACTTC. Encoded protein: CASSLTGFTAYEQYF.

V is TRBV25-1 and J is TRBJ1-4; TRBD1 agrees at 12 bases. Trimming cost V 2 bases and J 7 bases; bases outside gene matches: 2. This CDR3 is built from 15 residues. Looked up from germline, CDR1 is MGHDK and CDR2 is SYGVNS. The CDR3 coding sequence is TGTGCCAGCAGTGAAGGGACAGGGGGCTTTGAAAAACTGTTTTTT. It specifies CASSEGTGGFEKLFF.

This clone was recorded once. CDR3 DNA sequence: TGTGCCAGCTCACCACCCGCCGTCCAGGGCCCGAGGGGCTACACCTTC. Translating gives CASSPPAVQGPRGYTF. This chain connects TRBV18 to TRBJ1-2; tentative D call: TRBD1 (5 bases). CDR1 is KGHSH, CDR2 LQKENI, per germline. The CDR3 covers 16 residues. Deletions cut 0 bases from V and 8 bases from J, with 19 bases between.

This chain connects TRBV27 to TRBJ1-2; the match to TRBD1 covers 8 bases. This CDR3 has 15 amino acids. CDR1 and CDR2 (germline): MNHEY, SMNVEV (reference sequence). V shed 1 base, J shed 5 bases, and the junction held 6 bases outside the gene matches. In DNA form, the CDR3 reads TGTGCCAGCAGTTTATACGCGACAGGGGTTTATGGCTACACCTTC. Translation: CASSLYATGVYGYTF.

V gene TRBV5-5 combines with J gene TRBJ2-7, with D perhaps matching TRBD2 (6 bases). CDR1 is SGHKS, CDR2 YYEKEE, per germline (reference sequence). V lost 0 bases to trimming and J lost 2 bases, with 12 bases between them. The CDR3 consists of 15 residues. In DNA form, the CDR3 reads TGTGCCAGCAGCTTGGCTTCTAGCGAGGCCTACGAGCAGTACTTC. Translation gives CASSLASSEAYEQYF.

This clone appeared a single time. The J gene is TRBJ1-5, the V gene TRBV19, with no clear D. Trimming cost V 5 bases and J 7 bases, with 15 bases left between them. The CDR3 sequence is 14 residues long. The germline CDR1 and CDR2 sequences are LNHDA and SQIVND (reference sequence). The CDR3 nucleotides read TGTGCCAGTAGTGCTAGGAGGGTTGGACAGCCCCAGCATTTT. Its protein product is CASSARRVGQPQHF.

The chain has TRBV5-4 and TRBJ2-1; D may be TRBD2 (5 bases). V lost 2 bases, J lost 4 bases, and 13 bases lay in between. Germline CDR1 reads SGHNT; CDR2 reads YYREEE (reference sequence). The CDR3 runs to 15 residues. The CDR3 DNA reads TGTGCCAGCAGCTTCGCCGAAGGGAGTTACAATGAGCAGTTCTTC. Its protein product is CASSFAEGSYNEQFF.

V and J are TRBV15 and TRBJ1-1; 7 bases are shared with TRBD1. The junction had 8 bases not matched to a gene; V was cut back by 3 bases and J by 1 base. The CDR3 is 16 residues long. Germline CDR1 is LNHNV and CDR2 is YYDKDF (reference sequence). CDR3 DNA sequence: TGTGCCACCAGCAGCATAGGGGGCCAGGGGAACACTGAAGCTTTCTTT. This gives the protein CATSSIGGQGNTEAFF.

This chain joins TRBV28 and TRBJ2-7; 10 nucleotides agree with TRBD2. The CDR3 contains 14 residues. Unmatched junction bases numbered 4, after V lost 6 bases and J lost 2 bases. Looked up from germline, CDR1 is MDHEN and CDR2 is SYDVKM. This CDR3 is CASRTSGGAYEQYF. The CDR3 nucleotides are TGTGCCAGCAGGACGAGCGGGGGGGCCTACGAGCAGTACTTC.

A single count supports this clone. V gene TRBV20-1 combines with J gene TRBJ2-7; D is unresolved. V was pared by 7 bases and J by 0 bases, with 7 bases between. The CDR3 is 11 residues long. CDR1 DFQATT and CDR2 SNEGSKA come from the germline V gene (reference sequence). CDR3 DNA sequence: TGCAGTGGTTCAGACTCCTACGAGCAGTACTTC. Its translation: CSGSDSYEQYF.

This chain joins TRBV27 and TRBJ1-6; D is uncertain. This CDR3 is 15 amino acids long. CDR1 is MNHEY and CDR2 is SMNVEV in the germline V gene (reference sequence). Between the trimmed V and J ends, which lost 7 bases and 3 bases, there was a span of 13 bases. CDR3: CASKPPFHYNSPLHF. The CDR3 DNA reads as TGTGCCAGCAAGCCACCTTTCCACTATAATTCACCCCTCCACTTT.

V is TRBV19 and J is TRBJ2-2; D possibly corresponds to TRBD1 (5 bases). CDR1 and CDR2 (germline): LNHDA, SQIVND (reference sequence). V was cut by 3 bases and J by 0 bases, with 8 bases left in between. The CDR3 length is 15 residues. In DNA form, the CDR3 reads TGTGCCAGTAGTATGACAGCGACGAACACCGGGGAGCTGTTTTTT. This gives the protein CASSMTATNTGELFF.

J is TRBJ2-1 and V is TRBV5-4; 11 nucleotides match TRBD1. Trimming took 4 bases from V and 8 from J; bases not matched to a gene: 8. Germline V CDR1 and CDR2: SGHNT, YYREEE (reference sequence). The CDR3 totals 15 residues. CDR3 nucleotide sequence: TGTGCCAGCAGCCGTGGGACAGGGGGGAATGATGAGCAGTTCTTC. Its translation is CASSRGTGGNDEQFF.

This clone has just one count. This chain links TRBV6-1 with TRBJ2-2, with 13 nucleotides matching TRBD2. From germline, CDR1 is MNHNS and CDR2 SASEGT. The CDR3 has 15 amino acids. The V and J ends lost 5 bases and 7 bases, in that order; junction bases with no gene match: 4. CDR3: CASSTSGGAVGELFF. CDR3 in DNA: TGTGCCAGCAGTACTAGCGGGGGGGCTGTCGGGGAGCTGTTTTTT.

The chain has TRBV5-1 and TRBJ2-4, with D perhaps TRBD1 (6 bases). The V and J ends lost 0 bases and 5 bases respectively, with 12 bases between them. The germline V gene has CDR1 SGHRS and CDR2 YFSETQ. CDR3 length: 15 amino acids. The CDR3 sequence: CASSLVGQPENIQYF. CDR3 DNA: TGCGCCAGCAGCTTGGTCGGACAGCCCGAAAACATTCAGTACTTC.

The chain couples TRBV4-2 to TRBJ2-7, with TRBD1 identical over 8 bases. Per germline, CDR1 LGHNA and CDR2 YNFKEQ. The CDR3 covers 15 residues. V shed 1 base and J 2 bases; nucleotides not matched to a gene: 4. The CDR3 region is CASSQATGGTYEQYF. CDR3 sequence (DNA): TGTGCCAGCAGCCAAGCTACAGGGGGAACCTACGAGCAGTACTTC.

The chain links TRBV11-2 to TRBJ1-3; no definite D call. The CDR3 runs to 11 residues. Trimming shortened V by 5 bases and J by 4 bases, and 3 bases separated the two germline ends. Germline lookup yields CDR1 SGHAT and CDR2 FQNNGV. The CDR3 DNA sequence: TGTGCCAGCAGCATAGGAAACACCATATATTTT. This translates into CASSIGNTIYF.

The rearrangement joins TRBV19 to TRBJ1-5; unclear D gene. The V end was cut by 7 bases, the J end by 0 bases, with 13 bases between. CDR3 size: 15 residues. Germline V CDR1 and CDR2: LNHDA, SQIVND (reference sequence). CDR3: CASNQEVDSNQPQHF. Here the CDR3 DNA reads TGTGCCAGTAACCAAGAGGTAGATAGCAATCAGCCCCAGCATTTT.

The chain recombines TRBV7-2 with TRBJ1-2, with 7 bases that match TRBD1. CDR1 is SGHTA, CDR2 FQGNSA, per germline. The CDR3 loop spans 14 amino acids. Losses at the gene ends were 5 bases for V and 4 bases for J; bases not matched to a gene: 7. The chain's CDR3 is CASSPTRDSYGYTF. The DNA of the CDR3 is TGTGCCAGCAGCCCTACCCGGGACAGCTATGGCTACACCTTC.